These 8 T cell receptor beta chains were all obtained from the same sample, sequenced in a study of blood T cells in healthy people across ages. Using a J-beta primer mix together with a sample-barcoded 5' primer, a second PCR was run for about 7 to 12 cycles. TCRdb ran MiXCR on the 5' RACE reads and lists one entry per CDR3 protein. The table records about 1.1 million distinct CDR3 sequences, approximately 38% of them present only once. The sample was blood. The receptors come from a man in his late teens or twenties in good health.

This chain joins TRBV4-2 and TRBJ2-2, with D possibly being TRBD2 (6 bases). This CDR3 region has 15 residues. Germline V gives CDR1 LGHNA, CDR2 YNFKEQ. V dropped 0 bases and J dropped 6 bases, with 11 bases sitting between them. The CDR3 region is CASSQDREYAGELFF. CDR3 coding DNA: TGTGCCAGCAGCCAAGATCGGGAGTACGCCGGGGAGCTGTTTTTT.

This clonotype was seen more than once but under ten times. A much larger clone differs by one base, so this may be a read error. The chain employs TRBV24-1 and TRBJ2-7; possibly TRBD1 for D (6 bases). The ends were cut back, 3 bases at V and 7 bases at J, with 21 bases in the middle. Germline V CDR1 and CDR2: KGHDR, SFDVKD. The CDR3 is 16 amino acids. The CDR3 is CATSDGDTSSYNEQYF. The CDR3 nucleotides read TGTGCCACCAGTGATGGGGACACCAGCTCCTACAATGAGCAGTACTTC.

The V call is TRBV20-1, the J call TRBJ2-1; D is unresolved. There are 14 residues in the CDR3. From germline, CDR1 is DFQATT and CDR2 SNEGSKA (reference sequence). V lost 3 bases and J 3 bases, leaving 12 bases between the germline ends. DNA for the CDR3: TGCAGTGCTAGTAGTAGGTACGGCTACAATGAGCAGTTCTTC. Translating it yields CSASSRYGYNEQFF.

J is TRBJ2-3 and V is TRBV7-9, with a possible D match to TRBD2 (7 bases). The germline gives CDR1 SEHNR, CDR2 FQNEAQ (reference sequence). The length of the CDR3 is 15 residues. Trimming removed 5 bases at V and 1 base at J, with 13 bases between. In DNA, the CDR3 is TGTGCCAGCAGCCGGGGGGCCGAGCGCACAGATACGCAGTATTTT. Translating it yields CASSRGAERTDTQYF.

The chain has TRBV7-2 and TRBJ1-1; 7 nucleotides line up with TRBD1. Per germline, CDR1 SGHTA and CDR2 FQGNSA. The J segment lost 0 bases and the V segment lost 8 bases, leaving 15 bases of the junction unmatched. The CDR3 is made up of 17 amino acids. CDR3 loop: CASGPLRDSQMNTEAFF. DNA of the CDR3: TGTGCCAGCGGCCCCCTCAGGGACAGCCAAATGAACACTGAAGCTTTCTTT.

This chain joins TRBV6-2 or TRBV6-3 and TRBJ2-7, with a possible D match to TRBD2 (7 bases). Trimming removed 5 bases at V and 2 bases at J, with 16 bases between. In germline, CDR1 is MNHEY, CDR2 SVGEGT. The CDR3 extends over 15 amino acids. In nucleotides, the CDR3 is TGTGCCAGCAGTGCTGAGGGGGGGTATCCCTACGAGCAGTACTTC. The encoded protein is CASSAEGGYPYEQYF.

This sequence joins TRBV20-1 and TRBJ2-5, with TRBD1 identical over 8 bases. Germline V lookup: CDR1 DFQATT, CDR2 SNEGSKA (reference sequence). This CDR3 is 10 amino acids long. The trim removed 7 bases at V and 5 bases at J, leaving 0 bases unmatched. The CDR3 protein is CSGTGETQYF. DNA for the CDR3: TGCAGTGGGACAGGGGAGACCCAGTACTTC.

V is TRBV24-1 and J is TRBJ2-3, with TRBD1 matching over 8 bases. Germline V gene data show CDR1 as KGHDR and CDR2 as SFDVKD. Unmatched junction bases numbered 9, after V lost 1 base and J lost 7 bases. CDR3 length: 16 amino acids. The chain's CDR3 is CATSDFGDRHAYTQYF. The CDR3 DNA follows: TGTGCCACCAGTGATTTCGGGGACAGGCACGCATATACGCAGTATTTT.